The 14 T cell receptor beta chains in this list originate from one sample, sequenced in a study of control samples from healthy donors and cancer patients. The data were produced by immunoSEQ multiplex PCR, yet TCRdb's version contains in-frame clones alone and is incomplete. In the table there are some 120,000 clones, nearly 95% of which are singletons. Sample: blood. These receptors all stem from a man aged 25 to 40 in good health.

This sequence joins TRBV19 and TRBJ2-5, with D unclear. CDR3 size: 15 residues. V was clipped by 1 base and J by 1 base, with 10 bases between them. Germline lookup yields CDR1 LNHDA and CDR2 SQIVND (reference sequence). CDR3 region: CASSIVLGLQETQYF. CDR3 DNA sequence: TGTGCCAGTAGTATAGTTCTTGGCCTCCAAGAGACCCAGTACTTC.

The chain is built from TRBV30 and TRBJ1-1; D call uncertain. The length of the CDR3 is 12 residues. Germline assignment: CDR1 GTSNPN and CDR2 SVGIG (reference sequence). Trimming removed 5 bases from V and 1 base from J, with 8 bases in between. CDR3 sequence (DNA): TGTGCCTGGGGCAGCGAGAACACTGAAGCTTTCTTT. It codes for CAWGSENTEAFF.

The rearrangement links TRBV14 to TRBJ1-1; D may be TRBD1 (6 bases). This CDR3 spans 13 amino acids. The ends were cut back, 6 bases at V and 6 bases at J, with 14 bases in the middle. Germline-derived CDR1 and CDR2 are SGHDN and FVKESK. CDR3 nucleotides: TGTGCCAGCAGTGACAGGCGGTTGGCTGAAGCTTTCTTT. It specifies CASSDRRLAEAFF. The full variable domain, with the rest looked up from reference TRBV14 and TRBJ1-1, is EAGVTQFPSHSVIEKGQTVTLRCDPISGHDNLYWYRRVMGKEIKFLLHFVKESKQDESGMPNNRFLAERTGGTYSTLKVQPAELEDSGVYFCASSDRRLAEAFFGQGTRLTVV.

A note on this clone: An end of the junction differs from the germline gene, which may be a read error. The same CDR3 can be traced to other DNA sequences in this sample. The chain carries TRBV19 and TRBJ2-2; 9 nucleotides align to TRBD2. The germline V gene encodes CDR1 LNHDA and CDR2 SQIVND (reference sequence). The CDR3 is made up of 16 amino acids. The CDR3 loop is CASSMPASGKSGELFF. In DNA, the CDR3 is TGTGCCAGTAGTATGCCGGCTAGCGGGAAATCCGGGGAACTGTTTTTT.

The chain combines TRBV3-1 (or the pseudogene TRBV3-2) with TRBJ1-1; 7 bases agree with TRBD1. Germline CDR1 LGHDT, CDR2 YNNKEL (reference sequence). V shed 1 base and J 5 bases; nucleotides not matched to a gene: 7. CDR3 length equals 15 residues. The CDR3 loop reads CASSQGPGRGTEAFF. CDR3 coding DNA: TGTGCCAGCAGCCAAGGGCCGGGCAGGGGGACTGAAGCTTTCTTT.

The chain is built from TRBV2 and TRBJ1-5; D gene uncertain. CDR1 SNHLY and CDR2 FYNNEI come from the germline V gene. Trimming stripped 5 bases from V and 2 bases from J, with 16 bases between. The CDR3 extends over 16 amino acids. The CDR3 region has the DNA TGTGCCAGCAGTCTAACCGAGGAAAAGGGCAATCAGCCCCAGCATTTT. Encoded protein: CASSLTEEKGNQPQHF.

V is TRBV6-5 and J is TRBJ1-2; D may be TRBD1 (6 bases). With 6 bases removed from V and 3 bases from J, the gap between germline ends came to 11 bases. CDR1 is MNHEY and CDR2 is SVGAGI in the germline V gene. The CDR3 sequence is 13 residues long. The CDR3 DNA reads TGTGCCAGCAGCAGGGGAGAGGACTATGGCTACACCTTC. Protein product: CASSRGEDYGYTF.

This clone appeared a single time. The chain couples TRBV27 to TRBJ2-6; perhaps TRBD1 as D (5 bases). CDR3 length: 19 amino acids. Germline-derived CDR1 and CDR2 are MNHEY and SMNVEV (reference sequence). V shed 2 bases and J shed 1 base, with 18 bases lying between them. The chain's CDR3 is CASSLVSGRLASGANVLTF. Written as DNA, the CDR3 is TGTGCCAGCAGTTTAGTTTCAGGGCGTCTGGCTTCTGGGGCCAACGTCCTGACTTTC.

The chain has TRBV2 and TRBJ1-1; perhaps TRBD1 as D (6 bases). The CDR3 contains 15 residues. CDR1 is SNHLY and CDR2 is FYNNEI in the germline V gene. V lost 4 bases, J lost 5 bases, and 17 bases lay in between. The CDR3 bases are TGTGCCAGCAGTGTATCTGGGGCCCAGGGGACTGAAGCTTTCTTT. It codes for CASSVSGAQGTEAFF.

V usage is TRBV24-1 and J usage is TRBJ2-2, with 7 bases that match TRBD2. CDR1 KGHDR and CDR2 SFDVKD come from the germline V gene. Trimming took 4 bases from V and 3 from J; bases not matched to a gene: 10. This CDR3 is built from 17 residues. The CDR3 sequence: CATSELGGLRDTGELFF. The DNA of the CDR3 is TGTGCCACCAGTGAACTGGGGGGGTTACGTGACACCGGGGAGCTGTTTTTT.

This chain uses TRBV19 with TRBJ2-5; a possible D gene is TRBD1 (6 bases). Trimming pared 5 bases from V and 1 base from J, leaving 11 bases between. From germline, CDR1 is LNHDA and CDR2 SQIVND (reference sequence). This CDR3 is 14 amino acids long. The CDR3 DNA is TGTGCCAGTAGTCCCGGACAGCTCCAAGAGACCCAGTACTTC. Protein: CASSPGQLQETQYF.

In its sample, this clone was seen a few times. The genes are TRBV19 and TRBJ1-4, with D hard to call. V lost 6 bases and J 3 bases, leaving 14 bases between the germline ends. Germline V lookup: CDR1 LNHDA, CDR2 SQIVND (reference sequence). This CDR3 region has 15 residues. CDR3 protein: CASRSYDGANEKLFF. Written as DNA, the CDR3 is TGTGCCAGTAGGAGCTACGACGGAGCTAATGAAAAACTGTTTTTT. The complete variable domain, with remaining parts taken from reference TRBV19 and TRBJ1-4, reads DGGITQSPKYLFRKEGQNVTLSCEQNLNHDAMYWYRQDPGQGLRLIYYSQIVNDFQKGDIAEGYSVSREKKESFPLTVTSAQKNPTAFYLCASRSYDGANEKLFFGSGTQLSVL.

The chain links TRBV6-1 to TRBJ1-1; D may be TRBD1 (5 bases). Trimming cost V 2 bases and J 10 bases, with 11 bases left between them. Germline V CDR1 and CDR2: MNHNS, SASEGT. The CDR3 is 12 amino acids. The CDR3 nucleotides read TGTGCCAGCAGTGAATCCGGGGGAAGAGCTTTCTTT. Residues: CASSESGGRAFF.

The chain has TRBV28 and TRBJ1-3, with 8 bases lining up with TRBD1. CDR3 length equals 16 residues. Germline CDR1 and CDR2: MDHEN and SYDVKM. V shed 5 bases and J 5 bases; nucleotides not matched to a gene: 11. CDR3 DNA sequence: TGTGCCAGCAGTCCCTCCGGACAGGGAGGAAGAAACACCATATATTTT. Amino acids: CASSPSGQGGRNTIYF. The full variable domain, completed using reference TRBV28 and TRBJ1-3, is DVKVTQSSRYLVKRTGEKVFLECVQDMDHENMFWYRQDPGLGLRLIYFSYDVKMKEKGDIPEGYSVSREKKERFSLILESASTNQTSMYLCASSPSGQGGRNTIYFGEGSWLTVV.